This T cell receptor beta chain was observed in a study of blood T cell repertoires in COVID-19. Overall study context: Donors in the United States, Italy and Spain gave samples during acute or convalescent COVID-19.

Recruits, aged about 18 to 90 years, lived in about two dozen US areas. TCRdb keeps only in-frame clones here, not all; method: immunoSEQ multiplex PCR. The sample has approximately 300,000 clones; about nine tenths are singletons. The CDR3 totals 11 residues. Germline V gives CDR1 DFQATT, CDR2 SNEGSKA (reference sequence). V lost 7 bases, J lost 3 bases, and 10 bases lay in between. This clonotype originated in a woman between 18 and 29 years old who had recovered from COVID-19. The sample taken for sequencing was PBMCs or T cells enriched from blood (not recorded which). V gene TRBV20-1 combines with J gene TRBJ2-7; D not certain. The CDR3 here is CSVVRNYEQYF. CDR3 nucleotides: TGCAGTGTAGTCAGGAACTACGAGCAGTACTTC.